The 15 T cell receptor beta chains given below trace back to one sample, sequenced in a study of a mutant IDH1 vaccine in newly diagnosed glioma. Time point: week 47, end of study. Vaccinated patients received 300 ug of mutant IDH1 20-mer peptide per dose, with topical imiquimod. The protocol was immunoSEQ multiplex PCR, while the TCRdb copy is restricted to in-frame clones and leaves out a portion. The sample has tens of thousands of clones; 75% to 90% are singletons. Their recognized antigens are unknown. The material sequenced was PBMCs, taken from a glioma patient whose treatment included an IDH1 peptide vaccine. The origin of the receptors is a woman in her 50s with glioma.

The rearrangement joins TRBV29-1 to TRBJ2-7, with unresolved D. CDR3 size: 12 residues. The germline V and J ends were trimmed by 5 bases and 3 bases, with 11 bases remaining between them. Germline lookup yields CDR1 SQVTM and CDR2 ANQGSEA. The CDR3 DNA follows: TGCAGCGTTTTCTTGGGAAACTACGAGCAGTACTTC. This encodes CSVFLGNYEQYF.

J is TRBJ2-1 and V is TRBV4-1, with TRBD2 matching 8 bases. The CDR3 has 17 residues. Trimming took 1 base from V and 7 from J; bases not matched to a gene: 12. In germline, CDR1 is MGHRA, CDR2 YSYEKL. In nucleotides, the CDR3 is TGCGCCAGCAGCCAAGGACTGGCGGGGGGTTTTTGGAATGAGCAGTTCTTC. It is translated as CASSQGLAGGFWNEQFF.

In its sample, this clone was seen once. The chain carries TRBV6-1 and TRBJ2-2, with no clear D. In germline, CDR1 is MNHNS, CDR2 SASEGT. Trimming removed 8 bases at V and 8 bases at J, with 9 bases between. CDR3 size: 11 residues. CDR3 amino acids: CASAGPGELFF. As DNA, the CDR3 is TGTGCCAGCGCCGGGCCAGGGGAGCTGTTTTTT.

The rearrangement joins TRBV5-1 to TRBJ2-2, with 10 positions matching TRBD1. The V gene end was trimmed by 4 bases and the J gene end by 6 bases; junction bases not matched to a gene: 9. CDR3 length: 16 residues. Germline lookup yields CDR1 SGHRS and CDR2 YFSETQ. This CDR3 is CASSPAGTGVPGELFF. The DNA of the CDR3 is TGCGCCAGCAGCCCTGCCGGGACAGGGGTACCCGGGGAGCTGTTTTTT. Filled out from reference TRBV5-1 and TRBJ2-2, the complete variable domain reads KAGVTQTPRYLIKTRGQQVTLSCSPISGHRSVSWYQQTPGQGLQFLFEYFSETQRNKGNFPGRFSGRQFSNSRSEMNVSTLELGDSALYLCASSPAGTGVPGELFFGEGSRLTVL.

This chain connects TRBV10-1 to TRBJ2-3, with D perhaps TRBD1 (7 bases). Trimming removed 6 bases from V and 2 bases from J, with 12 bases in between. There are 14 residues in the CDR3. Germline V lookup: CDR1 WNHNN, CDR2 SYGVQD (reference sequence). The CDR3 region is CASRRDSYTDTQYF. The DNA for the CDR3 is TGCGCCAGCAGGCGGGACAGTTACACAGATACGCAGTATTTT.

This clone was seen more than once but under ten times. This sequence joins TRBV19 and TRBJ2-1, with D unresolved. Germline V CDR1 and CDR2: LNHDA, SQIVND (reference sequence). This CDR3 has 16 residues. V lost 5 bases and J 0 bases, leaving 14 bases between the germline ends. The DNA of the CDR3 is TGTGCCAGTAGTTATGGGTTTGGAAGCTCCTACAATGAGCAGTTCTTC. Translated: CASSYGFGSSYNEQFF.

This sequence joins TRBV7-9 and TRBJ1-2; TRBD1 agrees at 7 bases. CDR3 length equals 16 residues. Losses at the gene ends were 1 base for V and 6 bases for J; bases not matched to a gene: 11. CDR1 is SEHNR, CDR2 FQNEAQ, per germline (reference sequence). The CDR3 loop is CASSLGSGGETNGYTF. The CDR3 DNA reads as TGTGCCAGCAGCTTAGGGTCAGGGGGGGAAACCAATGGCTACACCTTC.

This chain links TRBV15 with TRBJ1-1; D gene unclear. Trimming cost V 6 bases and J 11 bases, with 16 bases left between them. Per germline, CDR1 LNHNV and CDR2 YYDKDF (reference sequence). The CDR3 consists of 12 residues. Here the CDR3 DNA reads TGTGCCACCAGTTTTTCACGGTTGGGGGCTTTCTTT. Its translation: CATSFSRLGAFF. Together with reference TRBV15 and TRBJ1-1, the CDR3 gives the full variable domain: DAMVIQNPRYQVTQFGKPVTLSCSQTLNHNVMYWYQQKSSQAPKLLFHYYDKDFNNEADTPDNFQSRRPNTSFCFLDIRSPGLGDTAMYLCATSFSRLGAFFGQGTRLTVV.

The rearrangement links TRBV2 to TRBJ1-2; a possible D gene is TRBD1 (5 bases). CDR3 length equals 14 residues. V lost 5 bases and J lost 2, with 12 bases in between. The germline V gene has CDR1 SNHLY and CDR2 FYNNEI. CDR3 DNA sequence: TGTGCCAGCAGTAAGGCAGGGATGAACTATGGCTACACCTTC. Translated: CASSKAGMNYGYTF.

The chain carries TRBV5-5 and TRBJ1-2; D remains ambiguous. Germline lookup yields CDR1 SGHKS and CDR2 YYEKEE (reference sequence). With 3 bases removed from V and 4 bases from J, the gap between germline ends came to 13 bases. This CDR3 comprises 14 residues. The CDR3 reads CASSSTGEGYGYTF. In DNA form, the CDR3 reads TGTGCCAGCAGCTCGACCGGCGAGGGCTATGGCTACACCTTC.

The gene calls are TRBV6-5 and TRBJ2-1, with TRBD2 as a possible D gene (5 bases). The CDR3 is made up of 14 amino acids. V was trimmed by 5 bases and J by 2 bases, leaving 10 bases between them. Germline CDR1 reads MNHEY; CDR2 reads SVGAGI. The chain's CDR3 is CASSRGQPYNEQFF. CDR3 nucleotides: TGTGCCAGCAGTCGGGGTCAACCCTACAATGAGCAGTTCTTC.

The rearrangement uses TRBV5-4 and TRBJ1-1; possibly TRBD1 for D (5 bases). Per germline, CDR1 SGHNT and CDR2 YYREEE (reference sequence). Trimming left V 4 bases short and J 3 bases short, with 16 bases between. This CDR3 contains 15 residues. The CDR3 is CASSQELGTYTEAFF. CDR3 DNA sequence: TGTGCCAGCAGCCAAGAGCTTGGGACGTACACTGAAGCTTTCTTT.

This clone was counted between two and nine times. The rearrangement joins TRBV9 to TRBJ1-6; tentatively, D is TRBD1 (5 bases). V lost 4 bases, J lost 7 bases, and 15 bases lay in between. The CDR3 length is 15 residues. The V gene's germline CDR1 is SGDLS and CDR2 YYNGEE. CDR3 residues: CASSPNRGSNSPLHF. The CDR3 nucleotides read TGTGCCAGCAGCCCAAATAGGGGATCCAATTCACCCCTCCACTTT.

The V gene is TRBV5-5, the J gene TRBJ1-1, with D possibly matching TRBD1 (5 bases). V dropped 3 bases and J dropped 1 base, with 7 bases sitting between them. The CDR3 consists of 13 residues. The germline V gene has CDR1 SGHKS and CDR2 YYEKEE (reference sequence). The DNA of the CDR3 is TGTGCCAGCAGCTGGGGGGGGAACACTGAAGCTTTCTTT. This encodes CASSWGGNTEAFF. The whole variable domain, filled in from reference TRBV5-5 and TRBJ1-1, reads DAGVTQSPTHLIKTRGQQVTLRCSPISGHKSVSWYQQVLGQGPQFIFQYYEKEERGRGNFPDRFSARQFPNYSSELNVNALLLGDSALYLCASSWGGNTEAFFGQGTRLTVV.

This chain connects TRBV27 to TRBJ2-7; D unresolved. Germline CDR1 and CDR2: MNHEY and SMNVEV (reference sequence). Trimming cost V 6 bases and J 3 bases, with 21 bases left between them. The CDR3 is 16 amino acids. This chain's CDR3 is CASRSVDFVGIYEQYF. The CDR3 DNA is TGTGCCAGCAGATCCGTCGACTTCGTTGGTATCTACGAGCAGTACTTC.